This T cell receptor beta chain is from a study of post-analysis software for immune sequencing data. Germline V CDR1 and CDR2: SGDLS, YYNGEE. This CDR3 region has 17 residues. This clonotype was recorded only once. Its specificity is not known. Study observations and caveats: TRBV segments more frequent in patients than in controls numbered a few and included TRBV5-6, TRBV5-1 and TRBV20-1.

Built from TCR beta cDNA, the libraries had unique molecular identifiers in them. TCRdb reprocessed the PCR reads with MiXCR, giving one entry per CDR3 protein. The sample has 700,000 to 900,000 distinct CDR3 sequences; about 45% are singletons. This receptor was taken from a girl under 18 with multiple sclerosis. Sequencing was performed on blood. This chain connects TRBV9 to TRBJ2-7; TRBD2 matches at 13 bases. The end of the DNA aligns better with TRBJ2-5, so the J call may be wrong. CDR3 sequence reads: CASSPGLAGDVWETQYF. CDR3 nucleotides: TGTGCCAGCAGCCCTGGACTAGCGGGAGATGTGTGGGAGACCCAGTACTTC.